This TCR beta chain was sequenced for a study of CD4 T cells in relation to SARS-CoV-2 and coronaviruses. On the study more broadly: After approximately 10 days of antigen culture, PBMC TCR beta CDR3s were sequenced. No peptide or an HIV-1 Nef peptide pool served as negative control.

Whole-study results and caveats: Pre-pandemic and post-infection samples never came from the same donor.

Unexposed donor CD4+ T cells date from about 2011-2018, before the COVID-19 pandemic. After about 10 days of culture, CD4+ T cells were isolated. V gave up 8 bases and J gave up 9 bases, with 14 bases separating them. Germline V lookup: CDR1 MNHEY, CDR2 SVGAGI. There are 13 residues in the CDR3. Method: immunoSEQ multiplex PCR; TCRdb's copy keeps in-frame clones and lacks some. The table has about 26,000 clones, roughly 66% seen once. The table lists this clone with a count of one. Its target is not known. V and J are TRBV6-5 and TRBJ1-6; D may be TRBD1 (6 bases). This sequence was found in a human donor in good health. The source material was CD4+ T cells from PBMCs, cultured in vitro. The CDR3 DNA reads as TGTGCCAGCGGACGACAGGACCGTTCACCCCTCCACTTT. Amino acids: CASGRQDRSPLHF.